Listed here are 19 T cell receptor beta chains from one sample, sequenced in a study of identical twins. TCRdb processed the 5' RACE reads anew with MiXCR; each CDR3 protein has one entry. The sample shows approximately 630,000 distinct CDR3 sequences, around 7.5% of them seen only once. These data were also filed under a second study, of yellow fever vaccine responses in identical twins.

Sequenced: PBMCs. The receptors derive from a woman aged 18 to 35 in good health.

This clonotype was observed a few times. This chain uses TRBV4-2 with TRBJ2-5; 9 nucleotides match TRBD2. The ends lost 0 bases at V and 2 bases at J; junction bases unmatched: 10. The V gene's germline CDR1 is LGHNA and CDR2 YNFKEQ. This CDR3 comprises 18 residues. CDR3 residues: CASSQEPMVAGVQETQYF. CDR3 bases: TGTGCCAGCAGCCAAGAACCAATGGTAGCGGGGGTACAAGAGACCCAGTACTTC.

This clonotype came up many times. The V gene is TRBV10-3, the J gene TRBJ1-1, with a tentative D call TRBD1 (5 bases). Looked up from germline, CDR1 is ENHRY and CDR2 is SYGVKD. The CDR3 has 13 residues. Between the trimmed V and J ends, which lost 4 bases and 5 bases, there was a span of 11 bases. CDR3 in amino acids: CAISAGPGTEAFF. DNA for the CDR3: TGTGCCATCAGTGCCGGCCCAGGGACTGAAGCTTTCTTT.

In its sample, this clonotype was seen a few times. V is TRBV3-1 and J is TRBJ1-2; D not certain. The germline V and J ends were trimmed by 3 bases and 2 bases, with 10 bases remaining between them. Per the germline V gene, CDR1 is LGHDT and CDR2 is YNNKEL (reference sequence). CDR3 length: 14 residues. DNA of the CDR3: TGTGCCAGCAGCCAGATGGGTCCAAACTATGGCTACACCTTC. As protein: CASSQMGPNYGYTF.

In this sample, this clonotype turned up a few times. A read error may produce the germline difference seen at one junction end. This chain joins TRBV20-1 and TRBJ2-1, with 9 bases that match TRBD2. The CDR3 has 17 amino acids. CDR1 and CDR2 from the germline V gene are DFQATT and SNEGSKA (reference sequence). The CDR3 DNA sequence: TGCAGTGCTAGGGTCGAAGAGGGGCTAGCGGGGATATGGGGGGAAGTCTTC. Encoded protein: CSARVEEGLAGIWGEVF.

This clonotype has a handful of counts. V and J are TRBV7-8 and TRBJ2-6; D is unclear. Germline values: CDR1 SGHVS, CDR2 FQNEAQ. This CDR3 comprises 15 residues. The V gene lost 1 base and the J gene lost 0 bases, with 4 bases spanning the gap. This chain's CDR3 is CASSLVNSGANVLTF. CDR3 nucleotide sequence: TGTGCCAGCAGCTTAGTAAACTCTGGGGCCAACGTCCTGACTTTC.

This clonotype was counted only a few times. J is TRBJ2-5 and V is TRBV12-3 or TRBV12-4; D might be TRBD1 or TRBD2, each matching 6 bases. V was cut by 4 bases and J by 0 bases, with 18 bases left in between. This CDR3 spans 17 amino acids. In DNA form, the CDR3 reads TGTGCCAGCAGTTGGGGCGGGAAAAGGGGGAACCAAGAGACCCAGTACTTC. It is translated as CASSWGGKRGNQETQYF.

The CDR3 is CASSPTQTTYEQYF. CDR3 in DNA: TGTGCCAGCTCACCTACTCAGACTACCTACGAGCAGTACTTC. The chain employs TRBV18 and TRBJ2-7, with D maybe TRBD2 (5 bases). V dropped 3 bases and J dropped 2 bases, with 11 bases sitting between them. Looked up from germline, CDR1 is KGHSH and CDR2 is LQKENI. The CDR3 is made up of 14 amino acids.

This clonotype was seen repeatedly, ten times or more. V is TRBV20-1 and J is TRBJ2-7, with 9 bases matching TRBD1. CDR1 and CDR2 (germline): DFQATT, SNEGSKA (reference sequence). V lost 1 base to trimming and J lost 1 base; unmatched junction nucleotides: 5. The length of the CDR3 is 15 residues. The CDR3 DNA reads TGCAGTGCTAGAGTTGGACAGGGGTTATCCTACGAGCAGTACTTC. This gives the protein CSARVGQGLSYEQYF.

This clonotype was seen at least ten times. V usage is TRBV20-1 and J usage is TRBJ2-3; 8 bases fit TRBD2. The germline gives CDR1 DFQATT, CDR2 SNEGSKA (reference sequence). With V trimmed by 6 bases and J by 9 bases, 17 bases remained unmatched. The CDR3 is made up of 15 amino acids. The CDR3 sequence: CSARKPGGVHPTQYF. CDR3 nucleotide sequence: TGCAGTGCCAGGAAGCCCGGGGGGGTTCACCCAACGCAGTATTTT.

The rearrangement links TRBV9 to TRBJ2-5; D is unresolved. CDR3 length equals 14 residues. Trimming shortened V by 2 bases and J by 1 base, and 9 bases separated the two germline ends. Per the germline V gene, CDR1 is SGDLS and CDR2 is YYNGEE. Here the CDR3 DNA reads TGTGCCAGCAGCGTCGGAGCAAGCCAAGAGACCCAGTACTTC. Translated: CASSVGASQETQYF.

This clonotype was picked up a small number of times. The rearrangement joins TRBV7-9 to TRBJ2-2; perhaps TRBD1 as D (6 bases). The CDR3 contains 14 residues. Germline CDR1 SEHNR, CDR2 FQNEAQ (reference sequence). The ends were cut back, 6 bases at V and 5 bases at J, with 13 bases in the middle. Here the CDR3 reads CASRQTGFTGELFF. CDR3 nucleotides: TGTGCCAGCAGACAAACAGGGTTTACCGGGGAGCTGTTTTTT.

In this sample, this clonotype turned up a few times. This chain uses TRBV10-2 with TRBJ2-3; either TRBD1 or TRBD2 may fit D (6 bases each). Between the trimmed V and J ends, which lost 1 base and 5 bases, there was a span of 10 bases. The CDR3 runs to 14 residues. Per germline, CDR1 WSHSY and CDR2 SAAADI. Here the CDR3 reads CASSELGGIDTQYF. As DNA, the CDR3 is TGCGCCAGCAGTGAGTTAGGGGGGATAGATACGCAGTATTTT.

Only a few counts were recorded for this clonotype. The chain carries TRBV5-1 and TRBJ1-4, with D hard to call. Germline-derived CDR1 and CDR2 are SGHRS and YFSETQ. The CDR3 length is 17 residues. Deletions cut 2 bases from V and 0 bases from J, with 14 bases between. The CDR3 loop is CASSFSTDYTTNEKLFF. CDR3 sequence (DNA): TGCGCCAGCAGCTTTTCAACCGATTATACAACTAATGAAAAACTGTTTTTT.

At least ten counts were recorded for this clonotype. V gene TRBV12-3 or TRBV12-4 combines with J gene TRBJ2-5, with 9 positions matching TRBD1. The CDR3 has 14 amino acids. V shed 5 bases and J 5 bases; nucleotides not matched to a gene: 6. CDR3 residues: CASSTWTGVETQYF. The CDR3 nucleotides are TGTGCCAGCAGTACCTGGACAGGGGTGGAGACCCAGTACTTC.

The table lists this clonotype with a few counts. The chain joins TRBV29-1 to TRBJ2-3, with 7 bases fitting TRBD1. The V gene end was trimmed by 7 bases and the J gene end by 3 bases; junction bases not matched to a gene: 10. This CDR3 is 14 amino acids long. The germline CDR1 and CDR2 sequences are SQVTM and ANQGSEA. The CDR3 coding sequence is TGCAGCGCCGGGACCGGGACAGTGACAGATACGCAGTATTTT. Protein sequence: CSAGTGTVTDTQYF.

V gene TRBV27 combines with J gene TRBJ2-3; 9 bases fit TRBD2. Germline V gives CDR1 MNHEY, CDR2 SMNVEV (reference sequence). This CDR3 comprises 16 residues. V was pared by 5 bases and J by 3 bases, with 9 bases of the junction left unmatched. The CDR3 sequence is CASSALAGGGTDTQYF. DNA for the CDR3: TGTGCCAGCAGTGCCCTCGCGGGGGGGGGGACAGATACGCAGTATTTT.

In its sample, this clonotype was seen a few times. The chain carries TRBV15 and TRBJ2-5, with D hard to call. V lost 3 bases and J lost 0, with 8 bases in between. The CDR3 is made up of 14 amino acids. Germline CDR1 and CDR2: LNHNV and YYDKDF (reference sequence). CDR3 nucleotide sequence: TGTGCCACCAGCAGCACCTCGTACCAAGAGACCCAGTACTTC. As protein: CATSSTSYQETQYF.

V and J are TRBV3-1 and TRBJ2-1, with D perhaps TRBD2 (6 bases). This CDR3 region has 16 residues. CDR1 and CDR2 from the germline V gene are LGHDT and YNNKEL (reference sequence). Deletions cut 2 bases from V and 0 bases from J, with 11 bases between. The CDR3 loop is CASSQRLLASYNEQFF. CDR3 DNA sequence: TGTGCCAGCAGCCAAAGATTACTAGCCTCCTACAATGAGCAGTTCTTC.

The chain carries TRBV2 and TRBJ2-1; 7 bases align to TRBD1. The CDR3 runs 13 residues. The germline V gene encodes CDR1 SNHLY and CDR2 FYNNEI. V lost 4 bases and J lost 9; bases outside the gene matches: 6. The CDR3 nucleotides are TGTGCCAGCAGTGTCGACAGGGTCGCTGAGCAGTTCTTC. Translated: CASSVDRVAEQFF.